The entry below gives a single T cell receptor (beta chain) sequence along with its context. Its antigen is unidentified. TCRdb keeps only in-frame clones here, not all; method: immunoSEQ multiplex PCR. Of around 1,000,000 clones in the sample, 60% to 80% were seen once. The sample originates from a study of shared clonotypes between healthy human individuals. Study-wide points: Among the subsets, naive ones generally showed larger estimated richness than memory ones.

The V and J ends lost 1 base and 5 bases respectively, with 9 bases between them. The CDR3 loop spans 14 amino acids. Per germline, CDR1 SEHNR and CDR2 FQNEAQ (reference sequence). The chain has TRBV7-9 and TRBJ1-5; a weak D match, TRBD1 (5 bases). This receptor was obtained from a man aged 18-30 years in good health. Some clones in this sample may be carry-over from other donors' samples. The material sequenced was memory CD4+ T cells from PBMCs. The subset denotes: CD45RA-negative fraction. The CDR3 bases are TGTGCCAGCAGCTTAGAGGGGCGCGATCAGCCCCAGCATTTT. Translation gives CASSLEGRDQPQHF. Based on the CDR3 plus reference TRBV7-9 and TRBJ1-5, the full variable domain is DTGVSQNPRHKITKRGQNVTFRCDPISEHNRLYWYRQTLGQGPEFLTYFQNEAQLEKSRLLSDRFSAERPKGSFSTLEIQRTEQGDSAMYLCASSLEGRDQPQHFGDGTRLSIL.